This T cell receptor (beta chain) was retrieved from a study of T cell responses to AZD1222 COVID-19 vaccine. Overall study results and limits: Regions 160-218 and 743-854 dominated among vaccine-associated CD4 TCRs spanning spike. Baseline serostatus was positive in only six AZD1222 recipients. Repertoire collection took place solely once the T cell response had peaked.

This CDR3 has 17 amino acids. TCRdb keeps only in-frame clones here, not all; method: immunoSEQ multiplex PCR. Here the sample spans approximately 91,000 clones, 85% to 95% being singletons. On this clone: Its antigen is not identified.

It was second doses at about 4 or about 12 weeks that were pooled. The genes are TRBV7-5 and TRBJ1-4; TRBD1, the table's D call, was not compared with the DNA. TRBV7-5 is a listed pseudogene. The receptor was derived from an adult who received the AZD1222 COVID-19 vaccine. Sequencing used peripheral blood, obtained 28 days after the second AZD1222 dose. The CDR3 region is CVRSLKGRGLTNEKLFF. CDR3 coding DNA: TGTGTCAGAAGCTTGAAGGGCAGGGGGCTAACTAATGAAAAACTGTTTTTT.